Listed here are 12 T cell receptor beta chains from one sample, sequenced in a study of blood T cell repertoires in COVID-19 (dated by TCRdb to about 2020). Library preparation employed the immunoSEQ multiplex PCR assay. Not all clones reach the TCRdb copy of this immuneACCESS table, which keeps in-frame sequences only. Checked studies attribute under half of the gap to unresolved V genes and leave the rest unexplained. The sample includes more than 95,000 clones, with 90% observed a single time. The ten largest make up 1.7% of the sample. The sequenced material came from peripheral blood. These receptors were collected from a man in his fifties or sixties with acute or convalescent COVID-19.

V gene TRBV30 combines with J gene TRBJ1-2, with no clear D. CDR1 is GTSNPN, CDR2 SVGIG, per germline (reference sequence). The CDR3 contains 13 residues. V lost 0 bases, J lost 8 bases, and 13 bases lay in between. Here the CDR3 reads CAWSVPLVRGYTF. CDR3 sequence (DNA): TGTGCCTGGAGTGTACCCCTAGTTAGGGGCTACACCTTC.

Only one count was recorded for this clone. This chain uses TRBV10-3 with TRBJ2-1, with TRBD1 as a possible D gene (6 bases). CDR1 and CDR2 from the germline V gene are ENHRY and SYGVKD. V was clipped by 5 bases and J by 3 bases, with 17 bases between them. CDR3 size: 16 residues. The CDR3 coding sequence is TGTGCCATCAGTAAGAAGACAGGAGAGGACTACAATGAGCAGTTCTTC. Amino acid sequence: CAISKKTGEDYNEQFF.

The chain has TRBV7-8 and TRBJ1-1, with D possibly being TRBD1 (5 bases). CDR1 and CDR2 (germline): SGHVS, FQNEAQ. The CDR3 consists of 13 residues. Trimming pared 5 bases from V and 7 bases from J, leaving 14 bases between. This chain's CDR3 is CASSPGDVDEAFF. CDR3 nucleotide sequence: TGTGCCAGCAGCCCGGGGGACGTGGATGAAGCTTTCTTT.

This chain links TRBV11-2 with TRBJ1-2; no firm D call. Germline V gene data show CDR1 as SGHAT and CDR2 as FQNNGV. The CDR3 is 13 residues long. Trimming left V 3 bases short and J 0 bases short, with 5 bases between. The chain's CDR3 is CASSLQANYGYTF. CDR3 sequence (DNA): TGTGCCAGCAGCTTGCAGGCTAACTATGGCTACACCTTC.

V gene TRBV10-3 combines with J gene TRBJ1-2, with a tentative D call TRBD1 (5 bases). Trimming took 4 bases from V and 4 from J, leaving 10 bases between them. Per the germline V gene, CDR1 is ENHRY and CDR2 is SYGVKD. This CDR3 comprises 13 residues. The CDR3 here is CAISVSGVYGYTF. The CDR3 nucleotides are TGTGCCATCAGTGTATCGGGGGTCTATGGCTACACCTTC.

This chain connects TRBV29-1 to TRBJ1-2; TRBD1 matches at 7 bases. This CDR3 contains 14 residues. J was trimmed by 5 bases and V by 7 bases; bases with no gene match: 13. Germline V gene sequence: CDR1 SQVTM, CDR2 ANQGSEA. In nucleotides, the CDR3 is TGCAGCGCAGACTTGGGACAGCCGACTTATGGCTACACCTTC. Its protein product is CSADLGQPTYGYTF. The full variable domain, its missing parts supplied by reference TRBV29-1 and TRBJ1-2, is SAVISQKPSRDICQRGTSLTIQCQVDSQVTMMFWYRQQPGQSLTLIATANQGSEATYESGFVIDKFPISRPNLTFSTLTVSNMSPEDSSIYLCSADLGQPTYGYTFGSGTRLTVV.

A note on this clone: Other DNA variants within this sample encode the same CDR3. This chain joins TRBV7-6 and TRBJ1-1; possibly TRBD1 for D (5 bases). CDR3 size: 13 residues. With 2 bases removed from V and 3 bases from J, the gap between germline ends came to 7 bases. Per germline, CDR1 SGHVS and CDR2 FNYEAQ. CDR3 sequence reads: CASSLTGDTEAFF. Here the CDR3 DNA reads TGTGCCAGCAGCTTAACAGGAGACACTGAAGCTTTCTTT.

The chain recombines TRBV29-1 with TRBJ2-7, with D perhaps matching TRBD2 (5 bases). Per germline, CDR1 SQVTM and CDR2 ANQGSEA. The CDR3 extends over 9 amino acids. Trimming took off 4 bases at V and 7 bases at J, with 5 bases between the two ends. CDR3 protein: CSVGGEQYF. Written as DNA, the CDR3 is TGCAGCGTTGGCGGGGAGCAGTACTTC.

This chain uses TRBV14 with TRBJ2-7; 7 nucleotides agree with TRBD1. CDR1 SGHDN and CDR2 FVKESK come from the germline V gene. CDR3 length: 15 amino acids. Trimming took 1 base from V and 3 from J; bases not matched to a gene: 6. The CDR3 here is CASSQAWSGGYEQYF. CDR3 DNA sequence: TGTGCCAGCAGCCAAGCATGGTCAGGGGGCTACGAGCAGTACTTC.

The chain employs TRBV5-1 and TRBJ1-4, with TRBD1 matching 9 bases. The CDR3 is made up of 17 amino acids. V dropped 3 bases and J dropped 10; count of bases not matched to a gene: 16. The germline V gene has CDR1 SGHRS and CDR2 YFSETQ. The CDR3 DNA is TGCGCCAGCAGCTCCGATCCGACCGGGACAGGGATCGGAAAACTGTTTTTT. Protein sequence: CASSSDPTGTGIGKLFF.

The genes are TRBV6-1 and TRBJ2-7; perhaps TRBD1 as D (5 bases). From germline, CDR1 is MNHNS and CDR2 SASEGT. This CDR3 has 14 residues. Trimming took off 0 bases at V and 0 bases at J, with 6 bases between the two ends. The CDR3 sequence is CASSEADSSYEQYF. CDR3 nucleotide sequence: TGTGCCAGCAGTGAAGCTGACAGCTCCTACGAGCAGTACTTC.

The chain links TRBV5-1 to TRBJ2-5, with D tentatively TRBD2 (5 bases). Trimming shortened V by 4 bases and J by 4 bases, and 14 bases separated the two germline ends. The germline V gene encodes CDR1 SGHRS and CDR2 YFSETQ. CDR3 length: 14 residues. DNA of the CDR3: TGCGCCAGCAGCCCGGACCCGGGGAGAGAGACCCAGTACTTC. This codes for CASSPDPGRETQYF.